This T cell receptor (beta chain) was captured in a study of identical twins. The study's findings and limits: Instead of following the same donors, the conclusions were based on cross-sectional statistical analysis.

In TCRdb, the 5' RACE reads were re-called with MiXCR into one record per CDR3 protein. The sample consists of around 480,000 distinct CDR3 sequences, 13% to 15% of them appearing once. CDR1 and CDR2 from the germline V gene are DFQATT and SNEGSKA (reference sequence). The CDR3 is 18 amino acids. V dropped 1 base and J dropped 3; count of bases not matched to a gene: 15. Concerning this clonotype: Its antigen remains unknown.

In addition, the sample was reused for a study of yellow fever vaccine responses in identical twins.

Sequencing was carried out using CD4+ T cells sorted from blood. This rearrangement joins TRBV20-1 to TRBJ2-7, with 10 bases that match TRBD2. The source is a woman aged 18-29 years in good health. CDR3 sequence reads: CSARVRLAGVLKYYEQYF. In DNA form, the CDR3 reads TGCAGTGCTAGAGTTAGGCTAGCGGGAGTCCTTAAATACTACGAGCAGTACTTC.